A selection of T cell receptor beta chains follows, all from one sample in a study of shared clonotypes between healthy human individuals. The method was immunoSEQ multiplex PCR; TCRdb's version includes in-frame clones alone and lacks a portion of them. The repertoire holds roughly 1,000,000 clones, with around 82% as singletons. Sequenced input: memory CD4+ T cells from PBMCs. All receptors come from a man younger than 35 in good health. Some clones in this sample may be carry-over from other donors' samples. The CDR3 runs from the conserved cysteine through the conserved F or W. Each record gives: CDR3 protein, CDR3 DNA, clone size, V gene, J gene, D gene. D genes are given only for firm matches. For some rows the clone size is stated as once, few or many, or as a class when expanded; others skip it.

CDR3 protein: CASSLEGTGIYEQYF
CDR3 DNA: TGTGCCAGCAGCTTAGAAGGGACAGGGATCTACGAGCAGTACTTC
clone size: .
V gene: TRBV7-9
J gene: TRBJ2-7
D gene: TRBD1

CDR3 protein: CASSSSGGPNYGYTF
CDR3 DNA: TGTGCCAGCAGTTCTAGCGGAGGGCCTAACTATGGCTACACCTTC
clone size: .
V gene: TRBV27
J gene: TRBJ1-2
D gene: .

CDR3 protein: CASSLAPGLSEKLFF
CDR3 DNA: TGCGCCAGCAGCTTGGCTCCGGGTCTGTCGGAAAAACTGTTTTTT
clone size: .
V gene: TRBV5-1
J gene: TRBJ1-4
D gene: .

CDR3 protein: CASSLRGYEQYF
CDR3 DNA: TGTGCCAGCAGCTTAAGGGGGTACGAGCAGTACTTC
clone size: .
V gene: TRBV11-2
J gene: TRBJ2-7
D gene: .

CDR3 protein: CASRRGSIGIPYEQYF
CDR3 DNA: TGTGCCAGCAGGAGAGGGTCAATAGGGATACCCTACGAGCAGTACTTC
clone size: .
V gene: TRBV2
J gene: TRBJ2-7
D gene: .

CDR3 protein: CASSAGQVYEQYF
CDR3 DNA: TGTGCCAGCAGTGCGGGACAAGTCTACGAGCAGTACTTC
clone size: few
V gene: TRBV2
J gene: TRBJ2-7
D gene: .

CDR3 protein: CASSTPRTGTGELFF
CDR3 DNA: TGTGCCAGCAGTACCCCGCGAACAGGGACCGGGGAGCTGTTTTTT
clone size: .
V gene: TRBV28
J gene: TRBJ2-2
D gene: .

CDR3 protein: CASSYLIGSTDTQYF
CDR3 DNA: TGTGCCAGCAGCTACTTAATCGGGAGCACAGATACGCAGTATTTT
clone size: .
V gene: TRBV5-4
J gene: TRBJ2-3
D gene: .

CDR3 protein: CASSPLGANYGYTF
CDR3 DNA: TGTGCCAGCTCACCACTGGGTGCTAACTATGGCTACACCTTC
clone size: .
V gene: TRBV18
J gene: TRBJ1-2
D gene: .

CDR3 protein: CASSSGLAGTEQYF
CDR3 DNA: TGCGCCAGCAGCTCGGGACTAGCGGGTACCGAGCAGTACTTC
clone size: .
V gene: TRBV5-1
J gene: TRBJ2-7
D gene: TRBD2

CDR3 protein: CASSKGLAGAGETQYF
CDR3 DNA: TGTGCCAGCAGTAAAGGACTAGCGGGAGCGGGGGAGACCCAGTACTTC
clone size: few
V gene: TRBV6-1
J gene: TRBJ2-5
D gene: TRBD2

CDR3 protein: CASSLVTANTEAFF
CDR3 DNA: TGCGCCAGCAGCCTCGTGACGGCGAACACTGAAGCTTTCTTT
clone size: few
V gene: TRBV4-1
J gene: TRBJ1-1
D gene: .

CDR3 protein: CASSPHGGTRETQYF
CDR3 DNA: TGCGCCAGCAGCCCCCACGGGGGGACTAGAGAGACCCAGTACTTC
clone size: once
V gene: TRBV4-3
J gene: TRBJ2-5
D gene: TRBD2

CDR3 protein: CASSPVPGGDTQYF
CDR3 DNA: TGCGCCAGCTCTCCCGTACCGGGCGGGGATACGCAGTATTTT
clone size: .
V gene: TRBV4-1
J gene: TRBJ2-3
D gene: .

CDR3 protein: CASSSRVRSDPEQYF
CDR3 DNA: TGTGCCAGCAGTTCGAGAGTTCGGTCCGACCCCGAGCAGTACTTC
clone size: many
V gene: TRBV28
J gene: TRBJ2-7
D gene: .

CDR3 protein: CASSFRLSGANVLTF
CDR3 DNA: TGTGCCAGCAGCTTCCGCCTCTCTGGGGCCAACGTCCTGACTTTC
clone size: .
V gene: TRBV7-2
J gene: TRBJ2-6
D gene: .

CDR3 protein: CASSPLGPGSGGYEQYF
CDR3 DNA: TGTGCCAGCTCACCACTCGGCCCAGGTTCAGGGGGCTACGAGCAGTACTTC
clone size: few
V gene: TRBV18
J gene: TRBJ2-7
D gene: TRBD1

CDR3 protein: CATSRPGRTATNEKLFF
CDR3 DNA: TGTGCCACCAGCAGACCGGGACGGACTGCAACTAATGAAAAACTGTTTTTT
clone size: .
V gene: TRBV15
J gene: TRBJ1-4
D gene: .

CDR3 protein: CASSRTGLSSGANVLTF
CDR3 DNA: TGCGCCAGCAGCCGCACAGGTTTAAGCTCTGGGGCCAACGTCCTGACTTTC
clone size: .
V gene: TRBV5-1
J gene: TRBJ2-6
D gene: .

CDR3 protein: CASSSPTPEAFF
CDR3 DNA: TGTGCCAGTAGTTCCCCGACACCCGAAGCTTTCTTT
clone size: .
V gene: TRBV19
J gene: TRBJ1-1
D gene: .

CDR3 protein: CIVLDFYGYTF
CDR3 DNA: TGCATCGTTTTAGACTTCTATGGCTACACCTTC
clone size: .
V gene: TRBV20-1
J gene: TRBJ1-2
D gene: .

CDR3 protein: CASSLTRGAYEQYF
CDR3 DNA: TGTGCCAGCAGCCTAACTAGGGGGGCCTACGAGCAGTACTTC
clone size: .
V gene: TRBV7-2
J gene: TRBJ2-7
D gene: .

CDR3 protein: CASSFLMSTDTQYF
CDR3 DNA: TGTGCCAGCAGCTTTCTTATGAGCACAGATACGCAGTATTTT
clone size: .
V gene: TRBV7-2
J gene: TRBJ2-3
D gene: .

CDR3 protein: CATPAGELFF
CDR3 DNA: TGTGCCACCCCGGCCGGGGAGCTGTTTTTT
clone size: .
V gene: TRBV28
J gene: TRBJ2-2
D gene: .

CDR3 protein: CASREQNTIYF
CDR3 DNA: TGTGCCAGCAGGGAACAGAACACCATATATTTT
clone size: .
V gene: TRBV6-1
J gene: TRBJ1-3
D gene: .

CDR3 protein: CAWSQANVLTF
CDR3 DNA: TGTGCCTGGAGTCAGGCCAACGTCCTGACTTTC
clone size: few
V gene: TRBV30
J gene: TRBJ2-6
D gene: .

CDR3 protein: CASSQSSGALQETQYF
CDR3 DNA: TGCGCCAGCAGCCAAAGTAGCGGGGCCCTCCAAGAGACCCAGTACTTC
clone size: .
V gene: TRBV4-3
J gene: TRBJ2-5
D gene: TRBD2

CDR3 protein: CASTLNDQPQHF
CDR3 DNA: TGTGCCAGCACCCTAAACGATCAGCCCCAGCATTTT
clone size: .
V gene: TRBV7-9
J gene: TRBJ1-5
D gene: .

CDR3 protein: CASSLTQTNYEQYF
CDR3 DNA: TGTGCCAGCAGCCTCACCCAGACAAATTACGAGCAGTACTTC
clone size: .
V gene: TRBV28
J gene: TRBJ2-7
D gene: .

CDR3 protein: CAIREASGGIYEQYF
CDR3 DNA: TGTGCCATCAGAGAAGCTAGCGGGGGGATCTACGAGCAGTACTTC
clone size: once
V gene: TRBV10-3
J gene: TRBJ2-7
D gene: TRBD2

CDR3 protein: CASSPRRSYEQYF
CDR3 DNA: TGTGCCAGCAGCCCCAGGCGGTCCTACGAGCAGTACTTC
clone size: few
V gene: TRBV28
J gene: TRBJ2-7
D gene: .

CDR3 protein: CASTPTRGQETQYF
CDR3 DNA: TGTGCCAGCACACCGACACGGGGTCAAGAGACCCAGTACTTC
clone size: .
V gene: TRBV6-6
J gene: TRBJ2-5
D gene: .

CDR3 protein: CASSPQGSRTSEQYF
CDR3 DNA: TGTGCCAGCAGCCCTCAAGGATCGAGGACGAGCGAGCAGTACTTC
clone size: .
V gene: TRBV7-9
J gene: TRBJ2-7
D gene: .

CDR3 protein: CASSQTVTYEQYF
CDR3 DNA: TGCGCCAGCAGCCAGACAGTTACCTACGAGCAGTACTTC
clone size: .
V gene: TRBV4-3
J gene: TRBJ2-7
D gene: .

CDR3 protein: CSARVSRENTEAFF
CDR3 DNA: TGCAGCGCCCGCGTTTCGAGAGAGAACACTGAAGCTTTCTTT
clone size: few
V gene: TRBV29-1
J gene: TRBJ1-1
D gene: .

CDR3 protein: CASSFRGADEAFF
CDR3 DNA: TGTGCCAGCAGCTTCAGGGGGGCGGATGAAGCTTTCTTT
clone size: .
V gene: TRBV7-2
J gene: TRBJ1-1
D gene: TRBD1

CDR3 protein: CASSPTGGRTEAFF
CDR3 DNA: TGCGCCAGCAGCCCGACAGGGGGCAGGACTGAAGCTTTCTTT
clone size: .
V gene: TRBV5-1
J gene: TRBJ1-1
D gene: TRBD1

CDR3 protein: CASSWDSNTGELFF
CDR3 DNA: TGTGCCAGTAGTTGGGACAGCAACACCGGGGAGCTGTTTTTT
clone size: .
V gene: TRBV19
J gene: TRBJ2-2
D gene: TRBD1

CDR3 protein: CASSRDRGNTIYF
CDR3 DNA: TGTGCCAGCAGCCGGGACAGGGGAAACACCATATATTTT
clone size: .
V gene: TRBV6-5
J gene: TRBJ1-3
D gene: TRBD1

CDR3 protein: CASSTFTDTQYF
CDR3 DNA: TGTGCCAGCAGCACCTTCACAGATACGCAGTATTTT
clone size: .
V gene: TRBV11-2
J gene: TRBJ2-3
D gene: .

CDR3 protein: CASSNRGEPQHF
CDR3 DNA: TGTGCCAGCAGCAACCGGGGGGAGCCCCAGCATTTT
clone size: once
V gene: TRBV5-4
J gene: TRBJ1-5
D gene: .

CDR3 protein: CASSPGQERADTQYF
CDR3 DNA: TGTGCCAGCAGCCCCGGACAGGAGAGGGCAGATACGCAGTATTTT
clone size: .
V gene: TRBV7-9
J gene: TRBJ2-3
D gene: TRBD1

CDR3 protein: CASSLGLVNTEAFF
CDR3 DNA: TGTGCCAGCAGCTTAGGATTGGTGAACACTGAAGCTTTCTTT
clone size: .
V gene: TRBV7-2
J gene: TRBJ1-1
D gene: .

CDR3 protein: CASSLSSGNYGGYTF
CDR3 DNA: TGTGCCAGCAGTTTATCATCAGGGAACTATGGCGGCTACACCTTC
clone size: once
V gene: TRBV28
J gene: TRBJ1-2
D gene: .

CDR3 protein: CASSPLGTGGSEEQYF
CDR3 DNA: TGTGCCAGCTCACCGCTTGGGACAGGGGGTTCTGAGGAGCAGTACTTC
clone size: few
V gene: TRBV18
J gene: TRBJ2-7
D gene: TRBD1

CDR3 protein: CSVERSGREVETQYF
CDR3 DNA: TGCAGCGTTGAACGGAGCGGGAGGGAGGTAGAGACCCAGTACTTC
clone size: .
V gene: TRBV29-1
J gene: TRBJ2-5
D gene: TRBD2

CDR3 protein: CASSKDRGGNQPQHF
CDR3 DNA: TGTGCCAGCAGCAAGGACAGGGGCGGCAATCAGCCCCAGCATTTT
clone size: .
V gene: TRBV28
J gene: TRBJ1-5
D gene: TRBD1

CDR3 protein: CASSSWGASNQPQHF
CDR3 DNA: TGTGCCAGCAGTTCTTGGGGCGCAAGCAATCAGCCCCAGCATTTT
clone size: .
V gene: TRBV27
J gene: TRBJ1-5
D gene: .

CDR3 protein: CASSLGGTGSDEQFF
CDR3 DNA: TGTGCCAGCAGCTTAGGAGGGACAGGGTCCGATGAGCAGTTCTTC
clone size: .
V gene: TRBV11-3
J gene: TRBJ2-1
D gene: TRBD1

CDR3 protein: CASSPLRGYTEAFF
CDR3 DNA: TGTGCCAGCAGTCCCCTCAGGGGGTACACTGAAGCTTTCTTT
clone size: .
V gene: TRBV28
J gene: TRBJ1-1
D gene: TRBD1

CDR3 protein: CATSTNGNTDTQYF
CDR3 DNA: TGTGCCACCAGCACAAACGGAAACACAGATACGCAGTATTTT
clone size: .
V gene: TRBV15
J gene: TRBJ2-3
D gene: .

CDR3 protein: CASIQTGVDTIYF
CDR3 DNA: TGTGCCAGCATTCAGACGGGCGTTGACACCATATATTTT
clone size: once
V gene: TRBV28
J gene: TRBJ1-3
D gene: .

CDR3 protein: CASSSIAGLDTQYF
CDR3 DNA: TGCGCCAGCAGCTCTATAGCGGGCTTAGATACGCAGTATTTT
clone size: .
V gene: TRBV5-1
J gene: TRBJ2-3
D gene: TRBD2

CDR3 protein: CASSSQGLGEQFF
CDR3 DNA: TGTGCCAGCAGCTCACAGGGTTTAGGTGAGCAGTTCTTC
clone size: .
V gene: TRBV7-2
J gene: TRBJ2-1
D gene: .

CDR3 protein: CASSLISATPSEQYF
CDR3 DNA: TGTGCCAGCAGCTTAATTAGCGCCACTCCCTCCGAGCAGTACTTC
clone size: .
V gene: TRBV7-3
J gene: TRBJ2-7
D gene: .

CDR3 protein: CASSHQQGANQPQHF
CDR3 DNA: TGTGCCAGCAGCCATCAACAGGGGGCCAATCAGCCCCAGCATTTT
clone size: many
V gene: TRBV4-2
J gene: TRBJ1-5
D gene: TRBD1

CDR3 protein: CASRVRAGLSYNEQFF
CDR3 DNA: TGTGCCAGTAGGGTCCGGGCGGGGCTATCCTACAATGAGCAGTTCTTC
clone size: .
V gene: TRBV19
J gene: TRBJ2-1
D gene: .